What follows are 15 T cell receptor beta chains derived from one specimen sequenced in a study of radiation and T cells in renal cell carcinoma. Assay: immunoSEQ multiplex PCR; the TCRdb copy retains only in-frame clones and omits some. The table lists tens of thousands of clones, roughly 79% of them singletons. Indicated time point: blood 2 weeks post-SBRT. Noted treatment: 15 Gy SBRT to primary tumor, nephrectomy 4 weeks later. The sequencing used blood, collected from a patient whose treatment included radiotherapy and nephrectomy. The receptor set was obtained from a man in his sixties with renal cell carcinoma.

The V gene is TRBV6-5, the J gene TRBJ2-3; D unresolved. CDR1 and CDR2 (germline): MNHEY, SVGAGI. V was cut by 2 bases and J by 5 bases, with 8 bases left in between. The CDR3 runs 13 residues. The CDR3 coding sequence is TGTGCCAGCAGTTACACTATTAAAGATACGCAGTATTTT. Translation: CASSYTIKDTQYF.

V and J are TRBV19 and TRBJ1-4; 7 nucleotides agree with TRBD1. Germline-derived CDR1 and CDR2 are LNHDA and SQIVND (reference sequence). V trimming: 7 bases; J trimming: 0 bases; junction bases outside the gene matches: 2. The CDR3 extends over 14 amino acids. CDR3 sequence reads: CASMGTATNEKLFF. For the CDR3, the DNA is TGTGCCAGTATGGGGACAGCAACTAATGAAAAACTGTTTTTT.

The chain combines TRBV4-1 with TRBJ1-2; D not certain. Germline CDR1 is MGHRA and CDR2 is YSYEKL. Trimming took off 0 bases at V and 4 bases at J, with 15 bases between the two ends. CDR3 length: 16 amino acids. Here the CDR3 DNA reads TGCGCCAGCAGCCAAGAGGTGGGCGTTTTCCTCTATGGCTACACCTTC. It translates to CASSQEVGVFLYGYTF.

V gene TRBV19 combines with J gene TRBJ2-1; D call uncertain. The ends were cut back, 4 bases at V and 0 bases at J, with 4 bases in the middle. Per the germline V gene, CDR1 is LNHDA and CDR2 is SQIVND (reference sequence). The CDR3 covers 13 residues. The CDR3, as DNA: TGTGCCAGTAGTAGGTCCTCCTACAATGAGCAGTTCTTC. Amino acid sequence: CASSRSSYNEQFF.

This chain connects TRBV6-5 to TRBJ1-4; possibly TRBD1 for D (6 bases). The V end lost 5 bases, the J end lost 7 bases, and 11 bases lay between the germline ends. Germline CDR1 and CDR2: MNHEY and SVGAGI. The CDR3 is 13 residues long. The CDR3 sequence is CASSARDTEKLFF. Here the CDR3 DNA reads TGTGCCAGCAGTGCCCGGGACACTGAAAAACTGTTTTTT.

This chain connects TRBV6-5 to TRBJ2-2; D call uncertain. The CDR3 totals 15 residues. V lost 0 bases and J 7 bases, leaving 12 bases between the germline ends. Germline CDR1 MNHEY, CDR2 SVGAGI. This CDR3 is CASSYSQGIGGELFF. DNA for the CDR3: TGTGCCAGCAGTTACTCGCAAGGGATTGGCGGGGAGCTGTTTTTT.

The chain links TRBV19 to TRBJ1-3; no clear D. V was pared by 6 bases and J by 0 bases, with 9 bases between. The CDR3 consists of 14 residues. Germline CDR1 reads LNHDA; CDR2 reads SQIVND (reference sequence). CDR3 amino acids: CASRTVNSGNTIYF. In nucleotides, the CDR3 is TGTGCCAGTAGGACGGTCAACTCTGGAAACACCATATATTTT.

The chain joins TRBV6-1 to TRBJ2-7; weak D call: TRBD2 (6 bases). V gave up 3 bases and J gave up 6 bases, with 9 bases separating them. The CDR3 length is 12 residues. Germline assignment: CDR1 MNHNS and CDR2 SASEGT. CDR3 nucleotide sequence: TGTGCCAGCAGTGAGGACTATGGCGAGCAGTACGTC. It encodes CASSEDYGEQYV.

This chain connects TRBV2 to TRBJ2-7, with a weak D call TRBD1 (5 bases). Germline V gene data show CDR1 as SNHLY and CDR2 as FYNNEI. Trimming stripped 6 bases from V and 0 bases from J, with 12 bases between. The CDR3 contains 14 residues. The CDR3 nucleotides are TGTGCCAGCAGCCCAGACAGTAGCTCCTACGAGCAGTACTTC. Its translation is CASSPDSSSYEQYF.

Only a few counts were recorded for this clone. This chain joins TRBV7-8 and TRBJ1-5; weak D call: TRBD1 (5 bases). The germline gives CDR1 SGHVS, CDR2 FQNEAQ. V was shortened by 4 bases and J by 4 bases, with 17 bases between the two germline ends. The CDR3 covers 16 residues. CDR3 coding DNA: TGTGCCAGCAGCTGGGGGGTCCCTTCCAGGAATCAGCCCCAGCATTTT. Its translation: CASSWGVPSRNQPQHF.

This rearrangement joins TRBV2 to TRBJ2-5; tentatively, D is TRBD2 (5 bases). Germline V CDR1 and CDR2: SNHLY, FYNNEI. V was clipped by 6 bases and J by 10 bases, with 18 bases between them. The CDR3 loop spans 13 amino acids. Written as DNA, the CDR3 is TGTGCCAGCAGCCCCCTACTAGTTCGGGACCAGTACTTC. It specifies CASSPLLVRDQYF.

The genes are TRBV7-8 and TRBJ2-1, with 7 bases identical to TRBD2. The germline gives CDR1 SGHVS, CDR2 FQNEAQ. CDR3 size: 15 residues. Unmatched junction bases numbered 10, after V lost 5 bases and J lost 6 bases. The CDR3 is CASSPRGGSGNEQFF. CDR3 bases: TGTGCCAGCAGCCCCCGTGGCGGGAGCGGCAATGAGCAGTTCTTC.

The chain is built from TRBV9 and TRBJ2-2; TRBD2 aligns across 8 bases. Germline-derived CDR1 and CDR2 are SGDLS and YYNGEE. After removal of 4 bases from V and 1 base from J, the junction contained 3 bases not matched to a gene. The CDR3 runs 15 residues. The CDR3 nucleotides read TGTGCCAGCAGCTTCAGCGGGGGGAACACCGGGGAGCTGTTTTTT. This codes for CASSFSGGNTGELFF.

The chain links TRBV19 to TRBJ2-7; D may be TRBD2 (6 bases). CDR1 LNHDA and CDR2 SQIVND come from the germline V gene (reference sequence). CDR3 length equals 12 residues. Trimming stripped 5 bases from V and 6 bases from J, with 11 bases between. The CDR3 is CASSGGLTEQYF. The DNA for the CDR3 is TGTGCCAGTAGTGGAGGACTAACCGAGCAGTACTTC.

This chain joins TRBV27 and TRBJ1-4, with 7 bases that match TRBD1. The CDR3 is 14 amino acids. Germline V gene data show CDR1 as MNHEY and CDR2 as SMNVEV (reference sequence). V lost 8 bases to trimming and J lost 5 bases; unmatched junction nucleotides: 8. The CDR3 DNA reads TGTGCCAGCGCCACCGGCAGGGGGAATGAAAAACTGTTTTTT. It encodes CASATGRGNEKLFF.